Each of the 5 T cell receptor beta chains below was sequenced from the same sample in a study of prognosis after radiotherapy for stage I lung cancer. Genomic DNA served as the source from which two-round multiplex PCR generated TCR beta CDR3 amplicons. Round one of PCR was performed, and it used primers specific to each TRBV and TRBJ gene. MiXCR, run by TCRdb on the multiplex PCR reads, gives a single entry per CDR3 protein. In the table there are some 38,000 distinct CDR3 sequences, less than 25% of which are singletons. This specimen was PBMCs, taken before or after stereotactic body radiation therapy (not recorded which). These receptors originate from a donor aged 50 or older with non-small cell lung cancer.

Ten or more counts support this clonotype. CDR3 in DNA: TGCAGTGCTAGAGATAGGGTTACTAGACCCGGGGAGCTGTTTTTT. Amino acid sequence: CSARDRVTRPGELFF. The genes are TRBV20-1 and TRBJ2-2; TRBD2 might be the D (5 bases). Per germline, CDR1 DFQATT and CDR2 SNEGSKA (reference sequence). Trimming cost V 0 bases and J 6 bases, with 14 bases left between them. This CDR3 is built from 15 residues.

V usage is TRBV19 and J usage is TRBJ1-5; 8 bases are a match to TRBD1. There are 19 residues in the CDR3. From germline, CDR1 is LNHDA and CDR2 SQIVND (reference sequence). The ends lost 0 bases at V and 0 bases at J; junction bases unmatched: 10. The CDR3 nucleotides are TGTGCCAGTAGTATAGACGGACAGGGTGAGGAGTATAGCAATCAGCCCCAGCATTTT. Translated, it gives CASSIDGQGEEYSNQPQHF.

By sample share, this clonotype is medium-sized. CDR3 protein: CSARVPRGDTYEQYF. CDR3 in DNA: TGCAGTGCTAGAGTTCCCCGCGGGGATACCTACGAGCAGTACTTC. The chain couples TRBV20-1 to TRBJ2-7; the D gene is possibly TRBD2 (6 bases). V lost 1 base and J lost 2, with 15 bases in between. Germline CDR1 DFQATT, CDR2 SNEGSKA (reference sequence). The CDR3 is 15 residues long.

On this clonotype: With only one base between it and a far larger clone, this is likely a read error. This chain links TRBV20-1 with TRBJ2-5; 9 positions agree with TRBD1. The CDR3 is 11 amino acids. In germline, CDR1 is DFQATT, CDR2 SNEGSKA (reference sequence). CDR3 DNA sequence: TGCAGTGCTGACAGGGGGAGGGAGCAGTTATTC. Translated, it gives CSADRGREQLF.

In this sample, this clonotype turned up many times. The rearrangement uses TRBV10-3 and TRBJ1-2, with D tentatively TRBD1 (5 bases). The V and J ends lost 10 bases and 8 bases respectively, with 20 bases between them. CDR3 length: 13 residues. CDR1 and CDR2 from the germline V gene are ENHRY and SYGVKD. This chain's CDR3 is CATYRDSQGGYTF. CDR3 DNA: TGTGCCACCTACCGGGACTCACAAGGGGGCTACACCTTC.